This T cell receptor (beta chain) was sequenced for a study of PD-1 blockade in classical Hodgkin lymphoma. Of note for this clone: Antigen: not known.

Every patient relapsed after autologous stem cell transplantation, and brentuximab vedotin exposure varied. Patients reached a best response of complete response, partial response or progressive disease. Notes on the study in general: Whatever underlies the repertoire differences (possibly disease activity or prior therapy) remains undefined.

TCRdb keeps only in-frame clones here, not all; method: immunoSEQ multiplex PCR. The profile shows more than 20,000 clones, around 67% of them singletons. The germline V gene encodes CDR1 SEHNR and CDR2 FQNEAQ (reference sequence). The V segment lost 8 bases and the J segment 2 bases; nucleotides outside the gene matches: 4. The CDR3 runs 14 residues. Material: peripheral blood mononuclear cells (PBMCs), obtained before the second cycle of nivolumab. V and J are TRBV7-9 and TRBJ1-5; 9 bases agree with TRBD1. The sequence was collected from a human donor with classical Hodgkin lymphoma. CDR3 loop: CASGQGFRNQPQHF. CDR3 nucleotide sequence: TGTGCCAGCGGACAGGGGTTTCGCAATCAGCCCCAGCATTTT. Full variable domain (remainder filled in from reference TRBV7-9 and TRBJ1-5): DTGVSQNPRHKITKRGQNVTFRCDPISEHNRLYWYRQTLGQGPEFLTYFQNEAQLEKSRLLSDRFSAERPKGSFSTLEIQRTEQGDSAMYLCASGQGFRNQPQHFGDGTRLSIL.